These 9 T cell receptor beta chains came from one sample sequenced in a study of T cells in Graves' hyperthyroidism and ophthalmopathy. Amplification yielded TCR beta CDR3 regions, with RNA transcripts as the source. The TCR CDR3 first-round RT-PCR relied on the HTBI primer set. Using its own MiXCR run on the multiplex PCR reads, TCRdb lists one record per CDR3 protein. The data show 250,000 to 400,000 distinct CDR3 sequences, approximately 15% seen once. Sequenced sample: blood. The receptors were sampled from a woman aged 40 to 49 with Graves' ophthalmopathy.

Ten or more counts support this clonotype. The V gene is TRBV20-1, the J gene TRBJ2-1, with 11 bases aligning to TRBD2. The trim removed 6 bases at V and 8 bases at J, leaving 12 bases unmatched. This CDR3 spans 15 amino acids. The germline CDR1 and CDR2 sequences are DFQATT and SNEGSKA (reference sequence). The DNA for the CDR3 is TGCAGTGCCAGAAATAGCGGGGGGGCCTCGGATGAGCAGTTCTTC. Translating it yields CSARNSGGASDEQFF.

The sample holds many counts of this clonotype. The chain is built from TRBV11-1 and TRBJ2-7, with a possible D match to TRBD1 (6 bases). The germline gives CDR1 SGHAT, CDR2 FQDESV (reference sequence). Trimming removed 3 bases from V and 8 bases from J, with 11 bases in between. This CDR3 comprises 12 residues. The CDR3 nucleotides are TGTGCCAGCAGCTTCAGGGGTTGGCAGCAGTACTTC. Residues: CASSFRGWQQYF.

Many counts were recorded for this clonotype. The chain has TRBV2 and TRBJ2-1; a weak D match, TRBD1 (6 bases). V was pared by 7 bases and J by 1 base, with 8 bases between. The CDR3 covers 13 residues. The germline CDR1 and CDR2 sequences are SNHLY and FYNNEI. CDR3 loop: CASTGQSYNEQFF. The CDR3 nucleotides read TGTGCCAGCACCGGACAGTCCTACAATGAGCAGTTCTTC.

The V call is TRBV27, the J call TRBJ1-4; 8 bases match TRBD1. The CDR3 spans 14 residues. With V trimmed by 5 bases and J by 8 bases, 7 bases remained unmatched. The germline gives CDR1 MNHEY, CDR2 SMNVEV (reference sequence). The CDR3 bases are TGTGCCAGCAGTATTAAATGGACAGGGGAAAAACTGTTTTTT. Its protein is CASSIKWTGEKLFF.

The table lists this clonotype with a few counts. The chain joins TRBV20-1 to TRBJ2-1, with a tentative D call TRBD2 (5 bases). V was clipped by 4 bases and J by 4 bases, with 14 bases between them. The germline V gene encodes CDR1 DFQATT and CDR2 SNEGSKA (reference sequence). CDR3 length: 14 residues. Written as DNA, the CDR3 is TGCAGTGCTAAGGAGACATGGACTTACAATGAGCAGTTCTTC. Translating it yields CSAKETWTYNEQFF.

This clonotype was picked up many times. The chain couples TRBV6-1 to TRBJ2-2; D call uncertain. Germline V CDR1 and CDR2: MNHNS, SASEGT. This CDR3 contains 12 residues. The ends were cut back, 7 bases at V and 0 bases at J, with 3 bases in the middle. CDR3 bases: TGTGCCAGCAAGACGAACACCGGGGAGCTGTTTTTT. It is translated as CASKTNTGELFF.

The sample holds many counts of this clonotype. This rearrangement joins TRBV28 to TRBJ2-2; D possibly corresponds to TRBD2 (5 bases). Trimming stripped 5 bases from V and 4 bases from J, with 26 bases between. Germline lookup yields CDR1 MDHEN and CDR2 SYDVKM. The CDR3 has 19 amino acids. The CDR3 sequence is CASSLQTSLGLSFTGELFF. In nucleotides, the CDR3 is TGTGCCAGCAGTCTCCAAACTAGTTTGGGCCTATCCTTCACCGGGGAGCTGTTTTTT.

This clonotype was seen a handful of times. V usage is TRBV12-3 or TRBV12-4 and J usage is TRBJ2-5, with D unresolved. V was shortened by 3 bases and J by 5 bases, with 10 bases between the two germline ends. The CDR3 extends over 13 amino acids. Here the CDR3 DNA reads TGTGCCAGCAGTTTTGTAGCCAGGGAGACCCAGTACTTC. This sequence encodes CASSFVARETQYF.

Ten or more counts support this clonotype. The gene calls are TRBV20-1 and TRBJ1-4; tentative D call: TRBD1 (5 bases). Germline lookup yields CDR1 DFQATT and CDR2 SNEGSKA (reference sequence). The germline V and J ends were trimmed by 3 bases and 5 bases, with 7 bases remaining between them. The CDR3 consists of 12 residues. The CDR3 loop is CSARGPNEKLFF. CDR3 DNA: TGCAGTGCTAGGGGACCAAATGAAAAACTGTTTTTT.